Below are 23 T cell receptor beta chains sequenced from a single sample in a study of T cells in Graves' hyperthyroidism and ophthalmopathy. Amplification targeted TCR beta CDR3 regions from RNA transcripts. Initially, a first-round RT-PCR of the TCR CDR3 employed the HTBI primer set. In TCRdb, the multiplex PCR reads were re-called with MiXCR into one record per CDR3 protein. The table has roughly 400,000 distinct CDR3 sequences, 11% to 15% seen once. The sequenced sample was blood. The origin of the receptors is a middle-aged man with Graves' ophthalmopathy.

A single count supports this clonotype. The chain couples TRBV5-6 to TRBJ2-7, with TRBD1 as a possible D gene (5 bases). The germline gives CDR1 SGHDT, CDR2 YYEEEE. The V end was cut by 4 bases, the J end by 6 bases, with 17 bases between. This CDR3 region has 14 residues. CDR3 sequence (DNA): TGTGCCAGCAGCCCGACGGGCAGGGTAGCCGAGCAGTACTTC. Its protein product is CASSPTGRVAEQYF.

This clonotype came up many times. The V and J genes are TRBV12-3 or TRBV12-4 and TRBJ2-7; tentatively, D is TRBD1 (6 bases). V lost 5 bases, J lost 2 bases, and 16 bases lay in between. This CDR3 is built from 15 residues. CDR3 residues: CASSPERTDPYEQYF. As DNA, the CDR3 is TGTGCCAGCAGTCCAGAACGGACAGATCCCTACGAGCAGTACTTC.

The sample holds many counts of this clonotype. The CDR3, as DNA: TGTGCCAGCAGCGCCTACTCTGGGGCCAACGTCCTGACTTTC. It translates to CASSAYSGANVLTF. The chain carries TRBV9 and TRBJ2-6; D is unresolved. Trimming took off 3 bases at V and 0 bases at J, with 4 bases between the two ends. The CDR3 is 14 residues long. Germline CDR1 and CDR2: SGDLS and YYNGEE. The whole variable domain, remainder taken from reference TRBV9 and TRBJ2-6, is DSGVTQTPKHLITATGQRVTLRCSPRSGDLSVYWYQQSLDQGLQFLIQYYNGEERAKGNILERFSAQQFPDLHSELNLSSLELGDSALYFCASSAYSGANVLTFGAGSRLTVL.

The J gene is TRBJ2-1, the V gene TRBV19; 7 bases fit TRBD2. Germline CDR1 and CDR2: LNHDA and SQIVND (reference sequence). Trimming cost V 4 bases and J 9 bases; bases outside gene matches: 6. CDR3 length: 13 residues. The CDR3 loop is CASSTGGSTEQFF. As DNA, the CDR3 is TGTGCCAGTAGTACCGGGGGGTCGACTGAGCAGTTCTTC.

This chain uses TRBV2 with TRBJ1-1, with 8 bases matching TRBD1. With 6 bases clipped from V and 4 bases from J, the junction kept 7 bases outside the gene matches. The CDR3 sequence is 14 residues long. Germline lookup yields CDR1 SNHLY and CDR2 FYNNEI. The DNA of the CDR3 is TGTGCCAGCAGGGCAGGGGGCGCGGGCACTGAAGCTTTCTTT. Translating gives CASRAGGAGTEAFF.

This clonotype came up many times. CDR3 in DNA: TGCGCCAGCAGTAGGAATGCAGGGGGTTCACCCCTCCACTTT. Translation: CASSRNAGGSPLHF. The chain has TRBV5-1 and TRBJ1-6; 7 bases align to TRBD1. The CDR3 contains 14 residues. The V gene end was trimmed by 5 bases and the J gene end by 9 bases; junction bases not matched to a gene: 8. CDR1 and CDR2 (germline): SGHRS, YFSETQ.

This clonotype was picked up many times. J is TRBJ1-5 and V is TRBV20-1, with D unresolved. V lost 0 bases to trimming and J lost 0 bases, with 6 bases between them. CDR1 and CDR2 from the germline V gene are DFQATT and SNEGSKA (reference sequence). This CDR3 spans 14 amino acids. The CDR3 protein is CSAREQISNQPQHF. The CDR3 bases are TGCAGTGCTAGAGAACAGATTAGCAATCAGCCCCAGCATTTT.

There are many counts of this clonotype. The chain carries TRBV29-1 and TRBJ2-1, with 8 bases that match TRBD2. The CDR3 runs 17 residues. V shed 0 bases and J 1 base; nucleotides not matched to a gene: 8. Germline lookup yields CDR1 SQVTM and CDR2 ANQGSEA. Written as DNA, the CDR3 is TGCAGCGTTGAAGAATTTCGGCCGGGAGGGTCCTACAATGAGCAGTTCTTC. It encodes CSVEEFRPGGSYNEQFF.

This clonotype has at least ten counts. The J gene is TRBJ1-2, the V gene TRBV6-1; 9 positions agree with TRBD1. This CDR3 region has 16 residues. Germline CDR1 MNHNS, CDR2 SASEGT. V trimming: 2 bases; J trimming: 3 bases; junction bases outside the gene matches: 7. The CDR3 DNA reads TGTGCCAGCAGTGAATTGGACAGGGGACAGTACTATGGCTACACCTTC. Residues: CASSELDRGQYYGYTF.

This clonotype was detected many times. This chain links TRBV5-1 with TRBJ2-5; D is perhaps TRBD1 (7 bases). Trimming removed 0 bases at V and 4 bases at J, with 13 bases between. The CDR3 is 15 residues long. Germline V CDR1 and CDR2: SGHRS, YFSETQ. Here the CDR3 DNA reads TGCGCCAGCAGCTTGGTGGAGGGGGCAGGAGAGACCCAGTACTTC. Translation gives CASSLVEGAGETQYF.

The sample holds many counts of this clonotype. V gene TRBV5-1 combines with J gene TRBJ2-3; D could derive from TRBD1 or TRBD2 (5 bases each). Trimming removed 3 bases at V and 3 bases at J, with 11 bases between. Germline V gene lookup returns CDR1 SGHRS and CDR2 YFSETQ. The CDR3 totals 14 residues. The CDR3: CASSSRDGTDTQYF. CDR3 nucleotide sequence: TGCGCCAGCAGCTCCCGGGACGGGACAGATACGCAGTATTTT.

This clonotype was found a few times. The chain joins TRBV29-1 to TRBJ2-1; 7 bases align to TRBD2. The germline V gene encodes CDR1 SQVTM and CDR2 ANQGSEA. The CDR3 spans 8 residues. CDR3 nucleotides: TGCAGTGGGGGGGAGTCGTTCTTC. Translated, it gives CSGGESFF.

In this sample, this clonotype turned up many times. J is TRBJ1-1 and V is TRBV3-1, with D possibly being TRBD1 (5 bases). The length of the CDR3 is 14 residues. The ends were cut back, 3 bases at V and 2 bases at J, with 10 bases in the middle. Looked up from germline, CDR1 is LGHDT and CDR2 is YNNKEL (reference sequence). CDR3 DNA: TGTGCCAGCAGCCAGGGGCAACGTAACACTGAAGCTTTCTTT. Amino acid sequence: CASSQGQRNTEAFF.

The table lists this clonotype with many counts. The chain links TRBV18 to TRBJ2-3; D may be TRBD1 (7 bases). This CDR3 spans 13 amino acids. Per the germline V gene, CDR1 is KGHSH and CDR2 is LQKENI. V was cut by 4 bases and J by 6 bases, with 11 bases left in between. The chain's CDR3 is CASSLQGGDTQYF. In DNA, the CDR3 is TGTGCCAGCTCACTCCAGGGGGGTGATACGCAGTATTTT.

The CDR3, as DNA: TGTGCCAGCAGCCAAGTTCATGGGCGCGAGCAGTACTTC. Translated, it gives CASSQVHGREQYF. The V call is TRBV14, the J call TRBJ2-7; no definite D call. The germline V and J ends were trimmed by 1 base and 6 bases, with 10 bases remaining between them. Germline V gives CDR1 SGHDN, CDR2 FVKESK. CDR3 length: 13 residues. The variable domain in full, completed from reference TRBV14 and TRBJ2-7, reads EAGVTQFPSHSVIEKGQTVTLRCDPISGHDNLYWYRRVMGKEIKFLLHFVKESKQDESGMPNNRFLAERTGGTYSTLKVQPAELEDSGVYFCASSQVHGREQYFGPGTRLTVT.

There are many counts of this clonotype. The rearrangement joins TRBV3-1 to TRBJ2-7, with 9 bases that match TRBD2. CDR3 length: 15 residues. Germline-derived CDR1 and CDR2 are LGHDT and YNNKEL (reference sequence). Germline trimming cut 1 base from V and 2 bases from J; bases unmatched to any gene: 3. CDR3 residues: CASSQGSSGTYEQYF. In DNA form, the CDR3 reads TGTGCCAGCAGCCAAGGGTCTAGCGGGACCTACGAGCAGTACTTC.

V gene TRBV10-1 combines with J gene TRBJ2-3; a possible D gene is TRBD2 (6 bases). Germline V gives CDR1 WNHNN, CDR2 SYGVQD (reference sequence). The CDR3 contains 14 residues. Deletions cut 6 bases from V and 3 bases from J, with 13 bases between. The CDR3 is CASSPGEVTDTQYF. The CDR3 DNA reads as TGCGCCAGCAGCCCGGGAGAGGTGACAGATACGCAGTATTTT.

This clonotype was picked up a small number of times. This chain uses TRBV9 with TRBJ2-7, with 8 bases fitting TRBD1. From germline, CDR1 is SGDLS and CDR2 YYNGEE. This CDR3 has 14 amino acids. The trim removed 3 bases at V and 5 bases at J, leaving 7 bases unmatched. DNA for the CDR3: TGTGCCAGCAGCGCAGGGGACAGGCTCCACGAGCAGTACTTC. Translating gives CASSAGDRLHEQYF.

This clonotype has more than one count but fewer than ten. The chain combines TRBV5-8 with TRBJ1-2; TRBD1 aligns across 9 bases. With V trimmed by 4 bases and J by 5 bases, 9 bases remained unmatched. This CDR3 is built from 15 residues. Germline-derived CDR1 and CDR2 are SGHTS and YDEGEE. This CDR3 reads CASSASGTGPYGYTF. The CDR3 DNA is TGTGCCAGCAGCGCCTCCGGGACAGGGCCGTATGGCTACACCTTC.

This clonotype was recorded a few times. V gene TRBV7-9 combines with J gene TRBJ1-5; the D is unclear. The CDR3 is 13 residues long. Germline V lookup: CDR1 SEHNR, CDR2 FQNEAQ (reference sequence). The V end was cut by 2 bases, the J end by 6 bases, with 8 bases between. The CDR3 sequence is CASSLRGFQPQHF. CDR3 bases: TGTGCCAGCAGCTTACGGGGTTTTCAGCCCCAGCATTTT.

The chain combines TRBV10-3 with TRBJ1-2, with 7 bases that match TRBD1. V trimming: 9 bases; J trimming: 4 bases; junction bases outside the gene matches: 2. From germline, CDR1 is ENHRY and CDR2 SYGVKD. CDR3 length equals 11 residues. CDR3 protein: CAIRDSYGYTF. DNA for the CDR3: TGTGCCATACGGGACAGCTATGGCTACACCTTC.

CDR3 coding DNA: TGTGCCAGCAGTACCGGGACTAGCGGGAGCTATTACGAGCAGTACTTC. As protein: CASSTGTSGSYYEQYF. The gene calls are TRBV2 and TRBJ2-7; 14 positions match TRBD2. V gave up 5 bases and J gave up 4 bases; unmatched junction bases: 7. Germline CDR1 and CDR2: SNHLY and FYNNEI. The CDR3 sequence is 16 residues long.

This clonotype was seen repeatedly, ten times or more. The chain links TRBV28 to TRBJ2-7; TRBD2 might be the D (5 bases). The V end lost 2 bases, the J end lost 7 bases, and 12 bases lay between the germline ends. CDR1 is MDHEN and CDR2 is SYDVKM in the germline V gene. This CDR3 spans 13 amino acids. The CDR3 region has the DNA TGTGCCAGCAGTTTAGGGGAGCCCGGGGAGCAGTACTTC. It yields the protein CASSLGEPGEQYF.